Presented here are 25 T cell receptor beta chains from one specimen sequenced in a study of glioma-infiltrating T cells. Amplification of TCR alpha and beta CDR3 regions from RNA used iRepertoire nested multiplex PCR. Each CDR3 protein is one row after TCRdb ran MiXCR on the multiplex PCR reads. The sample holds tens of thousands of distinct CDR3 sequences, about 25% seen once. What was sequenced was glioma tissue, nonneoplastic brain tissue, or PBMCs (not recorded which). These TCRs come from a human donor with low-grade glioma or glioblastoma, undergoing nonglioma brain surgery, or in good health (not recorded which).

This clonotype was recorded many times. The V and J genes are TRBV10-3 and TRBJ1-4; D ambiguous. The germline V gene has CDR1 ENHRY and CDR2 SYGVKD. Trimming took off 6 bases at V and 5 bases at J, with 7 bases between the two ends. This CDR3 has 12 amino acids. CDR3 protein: CAISNPNEKLFF. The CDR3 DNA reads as TGTGCCATCAGCAACCCCAATGAAAAACTGTTTTTT.

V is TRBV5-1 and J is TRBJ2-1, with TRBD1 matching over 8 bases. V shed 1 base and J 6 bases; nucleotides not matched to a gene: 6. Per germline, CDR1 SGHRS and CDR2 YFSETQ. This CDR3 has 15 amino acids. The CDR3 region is CASSLRTGQGNEQFF. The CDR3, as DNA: TGCGCCAGCAGCTTGAGGACCGGACAGGGCAATGAGCAGTTCTTC.

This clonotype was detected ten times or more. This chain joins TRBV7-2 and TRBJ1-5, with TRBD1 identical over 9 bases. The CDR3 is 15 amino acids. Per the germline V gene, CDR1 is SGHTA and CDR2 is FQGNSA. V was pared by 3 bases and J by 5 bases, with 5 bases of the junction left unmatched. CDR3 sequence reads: CASSLGDRAYQPQHF. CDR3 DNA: TGTGCCAGCAGCTTGGGGGACAGGGCTTATCAGCCCCAGCATTTT.

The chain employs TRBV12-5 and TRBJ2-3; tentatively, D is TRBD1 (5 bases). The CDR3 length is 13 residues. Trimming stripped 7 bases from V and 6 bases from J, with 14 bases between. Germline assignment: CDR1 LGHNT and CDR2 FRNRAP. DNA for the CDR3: TGTGCTAGTGCCCCCGTACCAGGGGATACGCAGTATTTT. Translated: CASAPVPGDTQYF.

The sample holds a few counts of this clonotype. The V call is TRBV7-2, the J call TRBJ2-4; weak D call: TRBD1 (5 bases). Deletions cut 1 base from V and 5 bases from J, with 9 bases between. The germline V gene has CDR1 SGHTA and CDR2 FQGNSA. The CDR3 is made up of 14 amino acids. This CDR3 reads CASSLGGSQNIQYF. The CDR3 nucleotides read TGTGCCAGCAGCTTAGGGGGCAGTCAAAACATTCAGTACTTC. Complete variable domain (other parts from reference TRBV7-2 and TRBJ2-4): GAGVSQSPSNKVTEKGKDVELRCDPISGHTALYWYRQSLGQGLEFLIYFQGNSAPDKSGLPSDRFSAERTGGSVSTLTIQRTQQEDSAVYLCASSLGGSQNIQYFGAGTRLSVL.

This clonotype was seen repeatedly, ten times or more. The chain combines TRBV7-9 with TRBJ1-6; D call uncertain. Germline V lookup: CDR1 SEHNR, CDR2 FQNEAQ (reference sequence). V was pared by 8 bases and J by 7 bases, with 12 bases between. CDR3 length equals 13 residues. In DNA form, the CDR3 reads TGTGCCAGCCGATCGATGGACAATTCACCCCTCCACTTT. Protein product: CASRSMDNSPLHF. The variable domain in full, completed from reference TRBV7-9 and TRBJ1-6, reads DTGVSQNPRHKITKRGQNVTFRCDPISEHNRLYWYRQTLGQGPEFLTYFQNEAQLEKSRLLSDRFSAERPKGSFSTLEIQRTEQGDSAMYLCASRSMDNSPLHFGNGTRLTVT.

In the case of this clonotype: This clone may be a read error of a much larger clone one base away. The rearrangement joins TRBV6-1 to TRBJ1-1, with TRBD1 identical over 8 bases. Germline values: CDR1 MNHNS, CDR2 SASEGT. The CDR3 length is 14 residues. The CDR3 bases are TGTGCCGGCAGCCGTGACAGGGGGAACACTGAAGCTTTCTTT. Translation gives CAGSRDRGNTEAFF.

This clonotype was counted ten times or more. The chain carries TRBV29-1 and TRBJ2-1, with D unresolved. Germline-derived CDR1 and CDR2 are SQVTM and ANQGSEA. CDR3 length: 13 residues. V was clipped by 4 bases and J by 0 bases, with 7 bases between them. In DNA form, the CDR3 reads TGCAGCGTTGGGGGAAGCTCCTACAATGAGCAGTTCTTC. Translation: CSVGGSSYNEQFF.

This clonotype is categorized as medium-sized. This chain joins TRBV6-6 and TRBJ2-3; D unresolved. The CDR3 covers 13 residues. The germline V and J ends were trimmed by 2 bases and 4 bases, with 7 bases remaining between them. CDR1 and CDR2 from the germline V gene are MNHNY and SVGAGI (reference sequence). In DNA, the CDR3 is TGTGCCAGCAGTTACGAACCGTCAGATACGCAGTATTTT. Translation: CASSYEPSDTQYF.

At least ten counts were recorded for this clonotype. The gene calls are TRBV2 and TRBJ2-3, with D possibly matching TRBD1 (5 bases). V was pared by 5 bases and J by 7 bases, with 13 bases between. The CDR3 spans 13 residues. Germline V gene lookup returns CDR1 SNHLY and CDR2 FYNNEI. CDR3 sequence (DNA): TGTGCCAGCAGTACCCAACAGGAAAATACGCAGTATTTT. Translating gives CASSTQQENTQYF.

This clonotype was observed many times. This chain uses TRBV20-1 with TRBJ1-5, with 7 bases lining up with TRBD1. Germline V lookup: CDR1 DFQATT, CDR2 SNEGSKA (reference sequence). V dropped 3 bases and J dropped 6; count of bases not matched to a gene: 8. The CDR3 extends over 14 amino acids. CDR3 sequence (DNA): TGCAGTGCTAGCAACCAGGGGGGGGCTCAGCCCCAGCATTTT. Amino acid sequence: CSASNQGGAQPQHF.

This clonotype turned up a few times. The CDR3 DNA sequence: TGTGCCAGTAGCCTCCCAGGGAGCTCCTACGAGCAGTACTTC. This gives the protein CASSLPGSSYEQYF. The gene calls are TRBV19 and TRBJ2-7, with D perhaps assigned TRBD1 or TRBD2 (5 bases each). The CDR3 loop spans 14 amino acids. V was shortened by 6 bases and J by 0 bases, with 12 bases between the two germline ends. CDR1 is LNHDA, CDR2 SQIVND, per germline (reference sequence).

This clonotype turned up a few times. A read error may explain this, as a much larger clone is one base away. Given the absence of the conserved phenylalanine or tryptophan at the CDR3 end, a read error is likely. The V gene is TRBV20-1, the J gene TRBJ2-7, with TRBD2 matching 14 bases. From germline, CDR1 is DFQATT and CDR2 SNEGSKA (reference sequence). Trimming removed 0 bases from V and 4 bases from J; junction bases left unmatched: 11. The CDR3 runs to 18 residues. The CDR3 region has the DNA TGCAGTGCTAGAGATCCACGTGGGGGACTAGCGGGGGCGTACGAGCAGTACCTC. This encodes CSARDPRGGLAGAYEQYL.

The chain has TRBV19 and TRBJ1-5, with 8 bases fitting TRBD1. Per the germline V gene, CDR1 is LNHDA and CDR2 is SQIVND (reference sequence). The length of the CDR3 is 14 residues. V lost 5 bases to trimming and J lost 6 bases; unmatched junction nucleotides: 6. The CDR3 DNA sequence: TGTGCCAGTAGTCCACAGGGGGGCCTTCAGCCCCAGCATTTT. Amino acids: CASSPQGGLQPQHF.

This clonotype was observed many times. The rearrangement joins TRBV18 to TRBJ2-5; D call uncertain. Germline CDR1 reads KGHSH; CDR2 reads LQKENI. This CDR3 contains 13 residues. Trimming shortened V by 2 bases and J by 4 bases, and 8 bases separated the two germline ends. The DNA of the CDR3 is TGTGCCAGCTCACCATCACCCGTAGAGACCCAGTACTTC. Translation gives CASSPSPVETQYF.

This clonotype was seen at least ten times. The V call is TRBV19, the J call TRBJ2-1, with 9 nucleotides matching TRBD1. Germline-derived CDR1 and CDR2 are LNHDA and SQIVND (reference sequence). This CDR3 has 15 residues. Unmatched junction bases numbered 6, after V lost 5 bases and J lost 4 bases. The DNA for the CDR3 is TGTGCCAGTAGTTCTCCGGGACAGGGATACAATGAGCAGTTCTTC. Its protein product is CASSSPGQGYNEQFF.

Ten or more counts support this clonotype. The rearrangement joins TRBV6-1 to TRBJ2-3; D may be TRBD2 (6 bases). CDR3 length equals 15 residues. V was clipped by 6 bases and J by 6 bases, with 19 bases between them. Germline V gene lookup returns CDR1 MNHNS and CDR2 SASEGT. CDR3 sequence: CASRPPGLQADTQYF. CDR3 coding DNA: TGTGCCAGCAGGCCTCCGGGACTCCAGGCGGATACGCAGTATTTT.

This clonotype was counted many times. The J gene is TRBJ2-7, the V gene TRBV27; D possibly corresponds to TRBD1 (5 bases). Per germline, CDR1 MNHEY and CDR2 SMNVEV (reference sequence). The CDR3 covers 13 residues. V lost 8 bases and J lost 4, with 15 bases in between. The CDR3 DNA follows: TGTGCCAGCGCCGACAGATCTACTTACGAGCAGTACTTC. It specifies CASADRSTYEQYF.

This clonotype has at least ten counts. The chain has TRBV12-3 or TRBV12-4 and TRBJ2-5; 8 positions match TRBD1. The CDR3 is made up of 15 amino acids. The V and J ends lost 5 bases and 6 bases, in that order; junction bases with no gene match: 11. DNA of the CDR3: TGTGCCAGCAGTCTCGGACAGGGTTATATGCAGACCCAGTACTTC. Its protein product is CASSLGQGYMQTQYF.

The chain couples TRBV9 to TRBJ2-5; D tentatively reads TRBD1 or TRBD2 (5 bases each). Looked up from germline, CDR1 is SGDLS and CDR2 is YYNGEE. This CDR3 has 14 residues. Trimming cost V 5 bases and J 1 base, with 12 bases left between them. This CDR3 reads CASSSTGGQETQYF. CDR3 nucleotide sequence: TGTGCCAGCAGTTCGACTGGGGGCCAAGAGACCCAGTACTTC.

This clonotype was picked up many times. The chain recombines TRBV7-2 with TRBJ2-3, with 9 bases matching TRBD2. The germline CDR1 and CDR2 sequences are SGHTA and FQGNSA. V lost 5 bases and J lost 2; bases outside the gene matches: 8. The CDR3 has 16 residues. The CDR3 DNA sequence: TGTGCCAGCAGCCTAAGACTAGCGGCCCTCACAGATACGCAGTATTTT. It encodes CASSLRLAALTDTQYF.

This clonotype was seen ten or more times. CDR3 region: CASRGQVGPDTQYF. The CDR3 region has the DNA TGTGCCAGCAGGGGACAGGTCGGGCCAGATACGCAGTATTTT. The chain carries TRBV6-1 and TRBJ2-3; TRBD1 matches at 8 bases. Germline CDR1 MNHNS, CDR2 SASEGT. The CDR3 sequence is 14 residues long. With V trimmed by 6 bases and J by 4 bases, 6 bases remained unmatched.

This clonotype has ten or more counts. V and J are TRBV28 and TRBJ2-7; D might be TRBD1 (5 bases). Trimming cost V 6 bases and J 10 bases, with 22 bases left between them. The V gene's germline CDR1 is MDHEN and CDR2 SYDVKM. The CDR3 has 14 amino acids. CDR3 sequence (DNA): TGTGCCAGCAGCTTTCCAGGGAAGCCTCTAGTACAGTACTTC. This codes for CASSFPGKPLVQYF.

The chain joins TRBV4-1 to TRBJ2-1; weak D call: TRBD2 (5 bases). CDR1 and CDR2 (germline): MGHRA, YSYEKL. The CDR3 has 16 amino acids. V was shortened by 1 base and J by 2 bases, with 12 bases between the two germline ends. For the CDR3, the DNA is TGCGCCAGCAGCCAAGTCGGGCGGGCCGCCTACAATGAGCAGTTCTTC. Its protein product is CASSQVGRAAYNEQFF.

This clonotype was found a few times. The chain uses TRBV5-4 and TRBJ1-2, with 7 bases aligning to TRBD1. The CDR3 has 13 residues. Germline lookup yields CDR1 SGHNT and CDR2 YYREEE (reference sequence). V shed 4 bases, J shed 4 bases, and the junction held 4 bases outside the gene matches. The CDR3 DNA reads TGTGCCAGCAGCGCACAGGGGTTCTATGGCTACACCTTC. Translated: CASSAQGFYGYTF.